This T cell receptor beta chain was captured in a study of blood T cell repertoires in COVID-19. This clone was observed a few times. This CDR3 comprises 17 residues. The germline gives CDR1 SEHNR, CDR2 FQNEAQ (reference sequence). V was pared by 5 bases and J by 4 bases, with 14 bases of the junction left unmatched. Methods used by the authors: Nucleated cell counts were estimated from reference gene primer amplification. Profiled with immunoSEQ multiplex PCR; TCRdb holds only in-frame clones, not every one. Clonal size and the V and J genes are those of that table, whereas D and trimming came from the DNA. The sample shows 390,000 or so clones, around 90% of them seen only once.

The material sequenced was peripheral blood. This TCR derives from a woman between 25 and 40 years old with COVID-19, enrolled during active disease. The J gene is TRBJ2-7, the V gene TRBV7-9, with 10 bases aligning to TRBD2. The CDR3, as DNA: TGTGCCAGCAGCCGAGTTAGCGGGGGGCCGGGGCCTTACGAGCAGTACTTC. Translating it yields CASSRVSGGPGPYEQYF.